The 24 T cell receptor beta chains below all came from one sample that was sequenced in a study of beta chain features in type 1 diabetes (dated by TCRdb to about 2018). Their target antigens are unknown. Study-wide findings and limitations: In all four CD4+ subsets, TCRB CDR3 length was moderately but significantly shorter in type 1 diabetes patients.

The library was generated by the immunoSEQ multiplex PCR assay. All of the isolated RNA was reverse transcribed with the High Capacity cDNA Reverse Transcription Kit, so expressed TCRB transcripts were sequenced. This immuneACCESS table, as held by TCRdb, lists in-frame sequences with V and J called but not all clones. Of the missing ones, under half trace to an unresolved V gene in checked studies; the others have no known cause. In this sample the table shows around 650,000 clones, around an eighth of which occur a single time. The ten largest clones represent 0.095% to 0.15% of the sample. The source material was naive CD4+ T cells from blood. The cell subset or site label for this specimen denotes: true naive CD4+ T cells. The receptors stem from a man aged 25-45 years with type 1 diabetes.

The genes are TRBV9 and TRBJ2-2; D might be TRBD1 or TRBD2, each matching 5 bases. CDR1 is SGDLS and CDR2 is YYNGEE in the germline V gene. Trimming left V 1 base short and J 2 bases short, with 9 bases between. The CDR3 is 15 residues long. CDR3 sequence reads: CASSVIGGNTGELFF. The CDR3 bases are TGTGCCAGCAGCGTAATTGGGGGAAACACCGGGGAGCTGTTTTTT.

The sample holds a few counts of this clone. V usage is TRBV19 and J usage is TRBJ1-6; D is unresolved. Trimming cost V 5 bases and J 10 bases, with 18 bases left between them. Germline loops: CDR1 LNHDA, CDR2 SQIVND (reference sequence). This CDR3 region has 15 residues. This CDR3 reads CASSDRTIKRSPLHF. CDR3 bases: TGTGCCAGTAGTGATAGGACCATAAAGCGGTCACCCCTCCACTTT.

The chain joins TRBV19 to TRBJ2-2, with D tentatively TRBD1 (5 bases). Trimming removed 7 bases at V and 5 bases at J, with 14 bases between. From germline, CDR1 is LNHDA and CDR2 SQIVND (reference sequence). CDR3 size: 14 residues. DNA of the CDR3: TGTGCCAGTATTAGGACAAGAATGACCGGGGAGCTGTTTTTT. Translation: CASIRTRMTGELFF.

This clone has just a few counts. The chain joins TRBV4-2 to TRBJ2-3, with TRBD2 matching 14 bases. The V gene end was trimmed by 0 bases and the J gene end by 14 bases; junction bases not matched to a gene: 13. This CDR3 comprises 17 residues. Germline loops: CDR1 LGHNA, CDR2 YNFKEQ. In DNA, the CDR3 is TGTGCCAGCAGCCAAGACCAGACTAGCGGGGGGGCATTGTGGGCGTATTTT. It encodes CASSQDQTSGGALWAYF.

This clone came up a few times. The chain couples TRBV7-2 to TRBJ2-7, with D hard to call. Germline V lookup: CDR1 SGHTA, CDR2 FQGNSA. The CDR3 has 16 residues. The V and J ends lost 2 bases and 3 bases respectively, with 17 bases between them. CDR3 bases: TGTGCCAGCAGCTTATTGAGGAATTGGGCGTTCTACGAGCAGTACTTC. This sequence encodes CASSLLRNWAFYEQYF.

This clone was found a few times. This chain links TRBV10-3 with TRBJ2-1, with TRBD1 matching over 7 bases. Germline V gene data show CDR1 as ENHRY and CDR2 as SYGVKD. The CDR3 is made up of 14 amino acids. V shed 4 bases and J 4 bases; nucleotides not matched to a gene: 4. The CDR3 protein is CAISAGQQYNEQFF. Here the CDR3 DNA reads TGTGCCATCAGTGCGGGACAGCAGTACAATGAGCAGTTCTTC.

Here the CDR3 DNA reads TGTGCCAGCAGCTTCAGTTCAAGGGGAAATCAGCCCCAGCATTTT. Encoded protein: CASSFSSRGNQPQHF. The V gene is TRBV7-2, the J gene TRBJ1-5; possible D gene TRBD1, 5 bases. The CDR3 is 15 residues long. Germline V gene data show CDR1 as SGHTA and CDR2 as FQGNSA. V was shortened by 3 bases and J by 4 bases, with 13 bases between the two germline ends.

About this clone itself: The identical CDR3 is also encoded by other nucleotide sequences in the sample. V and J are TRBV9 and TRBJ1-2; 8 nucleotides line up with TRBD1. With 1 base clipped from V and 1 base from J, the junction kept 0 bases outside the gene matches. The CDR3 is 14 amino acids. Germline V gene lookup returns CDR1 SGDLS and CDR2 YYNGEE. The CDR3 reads CASSVTGGNYGYTF. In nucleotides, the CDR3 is TGTGCCAGCAGCGTAACAGGGGGTAACTATGGCTACACCTTC. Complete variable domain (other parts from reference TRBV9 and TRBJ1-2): DSGVTQTPKHLITATGQRVTLRCSPRSGDLSVYWYQQSLDQGLQFLIQYYNGEERAKGNILERFSAQQFPDLHSELNLSSLELGDSALYFCASSVTGGNYGYTFGSGTRLTVV.

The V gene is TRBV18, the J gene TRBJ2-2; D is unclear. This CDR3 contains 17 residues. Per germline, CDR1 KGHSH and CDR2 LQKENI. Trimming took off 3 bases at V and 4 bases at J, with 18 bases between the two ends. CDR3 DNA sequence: TGTGCCAGCTCACCCCCCTCTTCGGGTGGAGTCACCGGGGAGCTGTTTTTT. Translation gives CASSPPSSGGVTGELFF. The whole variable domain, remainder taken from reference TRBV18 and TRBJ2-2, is NAGVMQNPRHLVRRRGQEARLRCSPMKGHSHVYWYRQLPEEGLKFMVYLQKENIIDESGMPKERFSAEFPKEGPSILRIQQVVRGDSAAYFCASSPPSSGGVTGELFFGEGSRLTVL.

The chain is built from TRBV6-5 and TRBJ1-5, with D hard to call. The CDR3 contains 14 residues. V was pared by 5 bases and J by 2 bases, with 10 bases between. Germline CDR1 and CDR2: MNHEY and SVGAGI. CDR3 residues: CASSPSAGNQPQHF. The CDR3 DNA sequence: TGTGCCAGCAGTCCATCAGCGGGCAATCAGCCCCAGCATTTT.

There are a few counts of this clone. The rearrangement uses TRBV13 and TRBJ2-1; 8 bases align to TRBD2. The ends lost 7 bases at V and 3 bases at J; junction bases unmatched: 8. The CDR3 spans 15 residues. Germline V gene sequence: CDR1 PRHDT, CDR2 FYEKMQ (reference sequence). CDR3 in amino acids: CASKHGLADYNEQFF. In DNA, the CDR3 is TGTGCCAGCAAGCACGGACTAGCAGACTACAATGAGCAGTTCTTC.

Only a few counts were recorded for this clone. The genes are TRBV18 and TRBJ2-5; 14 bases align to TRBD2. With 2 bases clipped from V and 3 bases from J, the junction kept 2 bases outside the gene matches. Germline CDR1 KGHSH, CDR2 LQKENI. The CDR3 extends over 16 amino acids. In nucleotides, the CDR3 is TGTGCCAGCTCACCAGGACTAGCGGGGGGCGAAGAGACCCAGTACTTC. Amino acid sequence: CASSPGLAGGEETQYF.

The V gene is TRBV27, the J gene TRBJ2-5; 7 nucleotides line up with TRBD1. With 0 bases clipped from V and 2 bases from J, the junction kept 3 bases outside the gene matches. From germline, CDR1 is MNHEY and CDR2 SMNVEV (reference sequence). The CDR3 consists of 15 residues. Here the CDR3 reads CASSLSMGQQETQYF. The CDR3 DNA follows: TGTGCCAGCAGTTTATCGATGGGACAGCAAGAGACCCAGTACTTC.

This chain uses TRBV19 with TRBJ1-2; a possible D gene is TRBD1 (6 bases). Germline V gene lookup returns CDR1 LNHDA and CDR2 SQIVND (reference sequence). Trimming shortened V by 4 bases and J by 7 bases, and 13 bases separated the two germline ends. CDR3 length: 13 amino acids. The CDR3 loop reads CASSTNRAGGYTF. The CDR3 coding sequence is TGTGCCAGTAGTACGAACAGGGCCGGTGGCTACACCTTC.

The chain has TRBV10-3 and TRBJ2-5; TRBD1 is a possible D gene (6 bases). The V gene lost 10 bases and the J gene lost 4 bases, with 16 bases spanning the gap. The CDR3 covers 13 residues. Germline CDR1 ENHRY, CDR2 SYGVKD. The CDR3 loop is CATGTPNIETQYF. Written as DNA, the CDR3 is TGTGCCACTGGGACACCAAATATAGAGACCCAGTACTTC.

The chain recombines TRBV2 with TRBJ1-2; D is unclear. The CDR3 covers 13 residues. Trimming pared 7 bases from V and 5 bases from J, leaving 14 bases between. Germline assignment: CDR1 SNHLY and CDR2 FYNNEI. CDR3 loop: CASILDHGYGYTF. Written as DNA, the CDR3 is TGTGCCAGCATCCTCGACCATGGGTATGGCTACACCTTC.

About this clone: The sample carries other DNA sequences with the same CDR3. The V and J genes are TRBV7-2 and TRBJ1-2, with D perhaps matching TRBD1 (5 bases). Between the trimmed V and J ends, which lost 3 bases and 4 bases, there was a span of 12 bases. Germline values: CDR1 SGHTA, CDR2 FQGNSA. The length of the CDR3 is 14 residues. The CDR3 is CASSLGQGSYGYTF. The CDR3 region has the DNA TGTGCCAGCAGCTTGGGGCAGGGTTCCTATGGCTACACCTTC.

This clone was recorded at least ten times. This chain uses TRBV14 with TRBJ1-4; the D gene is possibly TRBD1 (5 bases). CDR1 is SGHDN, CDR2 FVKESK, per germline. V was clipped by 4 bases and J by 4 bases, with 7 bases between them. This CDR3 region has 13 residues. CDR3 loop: CASSRGYNEKLFF. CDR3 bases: TGTGCCAGCAGCCGGGGCTATAATGAAAAACTGTTTTTT. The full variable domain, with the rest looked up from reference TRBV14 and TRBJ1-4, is EAGVTQFPSHSVIEKGQTVTLRCDPISGHDNLYWYRRVMGKEIKFLLHFVKESKQDESGMPNNRFLAERTGGTYSTLKVQPAELEDSGVYFCASSRGYNEKLFFGSGTQLSVL.

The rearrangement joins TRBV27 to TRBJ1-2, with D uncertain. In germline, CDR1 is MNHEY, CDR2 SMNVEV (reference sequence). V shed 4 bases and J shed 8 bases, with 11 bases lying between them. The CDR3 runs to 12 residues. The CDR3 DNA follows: TGTGCCAGCAGTTCAACAGCGGGAGGCTACACCTTC. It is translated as CASSSTAGGYTF.

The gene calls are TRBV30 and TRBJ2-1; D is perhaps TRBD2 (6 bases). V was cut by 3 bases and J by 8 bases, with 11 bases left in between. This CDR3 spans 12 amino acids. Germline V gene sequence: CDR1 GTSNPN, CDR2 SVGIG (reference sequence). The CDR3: CAWRLTSYEQFF. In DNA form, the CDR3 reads TGTGCCTGGAGACTGACTAGTTATGAGCAGTTCTTC.

CDR3 nucleotide sequence: TGTGCCAGCAATTCAGGGGCTGGGGCCAACGTCCTGACTTTC. Amino acid sequence: CASNSGAGANVLTF. V usage is TRBV6-1 and J usage is TRBJ2-6; perhaps TRBD1 as D (6 bases). CDR1 and CDR2 from the germline V gene are MNHNS and SASEGT. The CDR3 is 14 amino acids. V lost 7 bases to trimming and J lost 2 bases, with 9 bases between them.

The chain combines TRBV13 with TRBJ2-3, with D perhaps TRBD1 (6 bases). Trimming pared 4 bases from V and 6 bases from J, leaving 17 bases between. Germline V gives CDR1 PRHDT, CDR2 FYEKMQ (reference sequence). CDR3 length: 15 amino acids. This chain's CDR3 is CASSSPAGALDTQYF. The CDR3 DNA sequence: TGTGCCAGCAGCTCCCCAGCAGGGGCATTGGATACGCAGTATTTT.

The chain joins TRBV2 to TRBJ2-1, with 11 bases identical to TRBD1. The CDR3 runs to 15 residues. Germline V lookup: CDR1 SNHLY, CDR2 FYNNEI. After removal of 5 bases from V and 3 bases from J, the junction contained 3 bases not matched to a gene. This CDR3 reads CASSPGQGGYNEQFF. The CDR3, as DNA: TGTGCCAGCAGTCCGGGACAGGGGGGCTACAATGAGCAGTTCTTC. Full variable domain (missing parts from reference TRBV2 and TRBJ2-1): EPEVTQTPSHQVTQMGQEVILRCVPISNHLYFYWYRQILGQKVEFLVSFYNNEISEKSEIFDDQFSVERPDGSNFTLKIRSTKLEDSAMYFCASSPGQGGYNEQFFGPGTRLTVL.

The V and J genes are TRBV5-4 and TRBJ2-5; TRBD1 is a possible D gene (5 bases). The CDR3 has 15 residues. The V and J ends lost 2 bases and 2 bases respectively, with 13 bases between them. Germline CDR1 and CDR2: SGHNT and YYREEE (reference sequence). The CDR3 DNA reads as TGTGCCAGCAGCTTTGGCAGTGGGGCTCAAGAGACCCAGTACTTC. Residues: CASSFGSGAQETQYF.